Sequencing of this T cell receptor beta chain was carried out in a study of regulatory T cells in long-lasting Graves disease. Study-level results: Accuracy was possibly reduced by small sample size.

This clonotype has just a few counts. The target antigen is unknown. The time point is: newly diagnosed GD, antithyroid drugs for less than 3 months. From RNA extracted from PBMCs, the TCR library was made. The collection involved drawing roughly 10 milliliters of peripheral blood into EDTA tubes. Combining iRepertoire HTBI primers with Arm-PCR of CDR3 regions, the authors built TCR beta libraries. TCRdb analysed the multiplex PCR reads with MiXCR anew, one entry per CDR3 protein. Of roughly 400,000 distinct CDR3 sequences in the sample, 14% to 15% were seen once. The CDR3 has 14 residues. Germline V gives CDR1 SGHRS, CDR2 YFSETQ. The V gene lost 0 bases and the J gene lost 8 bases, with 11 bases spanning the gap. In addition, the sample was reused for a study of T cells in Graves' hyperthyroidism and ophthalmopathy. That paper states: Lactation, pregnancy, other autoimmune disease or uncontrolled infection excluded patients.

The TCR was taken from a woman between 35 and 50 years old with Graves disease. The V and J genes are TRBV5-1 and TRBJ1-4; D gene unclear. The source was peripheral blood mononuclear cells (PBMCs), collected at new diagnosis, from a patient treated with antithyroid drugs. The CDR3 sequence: CASSLDPAGEKLFF. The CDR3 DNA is TGCGCCAGCAGCTTGGACCCGGCAGGAGAAAAACTGTTTTTT.